These 32 T cell receptor beta chains share one sample of origin, sequenced in a study of early T cells in non-severe SARS-CoV-2 infection. TCRdb reanalysed the 5' RACE reads using MiXCR and keeps one entry per CDR3 protein. The sample contains more than 55,000 distinct CDR3 sequences, about 12% of which appear only once. The material was whole blood, obtained at baseline. The receptors shown here come from an adult who was a healthcare worker with PCR-confirmed SARS-CoV-2 infection or an uninfected control (not recorded which).

This clonotype was detected many times. J is TRBJ2-4 and V is TRBV7-9; D remains ambiguous. CDR3 size: 13 residues. Germline lookup yields CDR1 SEHNR and CDR2 FQNEAQ (reference sequence). Trimming shortened V by 7 bases and J by 7 bases, and 14 bases separated the two germline ends. This chain's CDR3 is CASTLGPRNIQYF. CDR3 DNA sequence: TGTGCCAGCACTTTAGGACCGCGTAACATTCAGTACTTC. The entire variable domain, with the rest obtained from reference TRBV7-9 and TRBJ2-4, is as follows: DTGVSQNPRHKITKRGQNVTFRCDPISEHNRLYWYRQTLGQGPEFLTYFQNEAQLEKSRLLSDRFSAERPKGSFSTLEIQRTEQGDSAMYLCASTLGPRNIQYFGAGTRLSVL.

The chain employs TRBV6-5 and TRBJ2-3; TRBD2 aligns across 9 bases. The CDR3 runs to 15 residues. Germline V lookup: CDR1 MNHEY, CDR2 SVGAGI. Trimming removed 3 bases from V and 6 bases from J; junction bases left unmatched: 7. The CDR3 DNA reads as TGTGCCAGCAGTTATGGGACTAGCAAGGCGGATACGCAGTATTTT. As protein: CASSYGTSKADTQYF.

The chain links TRBV9 to TRBJ2-3; 7 nucleotides match TRBD1. Per the germline V gene, CDR1 is SGDLS and CDR2 is YYNGEE. The CDR3 loop spans 15 amino acids. The V gene end was trimmed by 0 bases and the J gene end by 6 bases; junction bases not matched to a gene: 7. The CDR3 sequence: CASSVEGARSDTQYF. The CDR3 DNA sequence: TGTGCCAGCAGCGTAGAGGGGGCTAGATCTGATACGCAGTATTTT. The entire variable domain, with the rest obtained from reference TRBV9 and TRBJ2-3, is as follows: DSGVTQTPKHLITATGQRVTLRCSPRSGDLSVYWYQQSLDQGLQFLIQYYNGEERAKGNILERFSAQQFPDLHSELNLSSLELGDSALYFCASSVEGARSDTQYFGPGTRLTVL.

The chain recombines TRBV6-1 with TRBJ1-4, with 9 bases identical to TRBD1. There are 16 residues in the CDR3. Germline V gene sequence: CDR1 MNHNS, CDR2 SASEGT. J lost 5 bases, V lost 5 bases, and 9 bases had no gene match. CDR3 in DNA: TGTGCCAGCAGTTACCCGGGACAGGGCCCGAATGAAAAACTGTTTTTT. Its protein is CASSYPGQGPNEKLFF.

The chain recombines TRBV27 with TRBJ1-1; D uncertain. The CDR3 contains 15 residues. Germline V CDR1 and CDR2: MNHEY, SMNVEV (reference sequence). Trimming took 5 bases from V and 0 from J, leaving 13 bases between them. The CDR3 DNA follows: TGTGCCAGCAGTCTCACACACCTTTTGAACACTGAAGCTTTCTTT. This sequence encodes CASSLTHLLNTEAFF.

The CDR3 nucleotides read TGTGCCAGCAGCGTCGCGGGTCGTGATGAAAAACTGTTTTTT. Translated: CASSVAGRDEKLFF. This sequence joins TRBV9 and TRBJ1-4, with D unresolved. V lost 2 bases and J lost 6, with 11 bases in between. Germline V CDR1 and CDR2: SGDLS, YYNGEE. This CDR3 has 14 amino acids. The full variable domain, its missing parts supplied by reference TRBV9 and TRBJ1-4, is DSGVTQTPKHLITATGQRVTLRCSPRSGDLSVYWYQQSLDQGLQFLIQYYNGEERAKGNILERFSAQQFPDLHSELNLSSLELGDSALYFCASSVAGRDEKLFFGSGTQLSVL.

The rearrangement uses TRBV28 and TRBJ2-5, with D unclear. This CDR3 is built from 14 residues. Deletions cut 3 bases from V and 1 base from J, with 9 bases between. Germline V lookup: CDR1 MDHEN, CDR2 SYDVKM. CDR3 DNA sequence: TGTGCCAGCAGTTTTGTAGGGATCCAAGAGACCCAGTACTTC. Its protein is CASSFVGIQETQYF.

V gene TRBV6-1 combines with J gene TRBJ2-2; D may correspond to TRBD1 or TRBD2 (6 bases each). Germline V CDR1 and CDR2: MNHNS, SASEGT. The CDR3 spans 15 residues. The V end lost 8 bases, the J end lost 0 bases, and 13 bases lay between the germline ends. The DNA of the CDR3 is TGTGCCAGCCTGAGGGGGGCCGCGAACACCGGGGAGCTGTTTTTT. Translation: CASLRGAANTGELFF.

This clonotype was seen ten or more times. The chain combines TRBV7-3 with TRBJ1-1; a weak D match, TRBD1 (6 bases). This CDR3 region has 12 residues. CDR1 is SGHTA, CDR2 FQGTGA, per germline. The germline V and J ends were trimmed by 5 bases and 7 bases, with 11 bases remaining between them. CDR3: CASSAPGVEAFF. CDR3 in DNA: TGTGCCAGCAGCGCACCAGGGGTTGAAGCTTTCTTT.

This clonotype was recorded at least ten times. This sequence joins TRBV7-8 and TRBJ2-3; TRBD1 matches at 8 bases. The CDR3 runs to 14 residues. Germline V gene lookup returns CDR1 SGHVS and CDR2 FQNEAQ. V shed 1 base, J shed 3 bases, and the junction held 0 bases outside the gene matches. The CDR3 reads CASSLGTGTDTQYF. CDR3 sequence (DNA): TGTGCCAGCAGCTTAGGGACAGGGACAGATACGCAGTATTTT.

This clonotype showed up just a few times. V gene TRBV24-1 combines with J gene TRBJ2-1; 9 nucleotides line up with TRBD2. The CDR3 totals 15 residues. Germline assignment: CDR1 KGHDR and CDR2 SFDVKD. V lost 6 bases and J lost 3; bases outside the gene matches: 5. The DNA for the CDR3 is TGTGCCACCAGTCCATCACTAGCGGGCTACAATGAGCAGTTCTTC. Protein sequence: CATSPSLAGYNEQFF.

This clonotype has only a few counts. The chain joins TRBV4-1 to TRBJ1-1; D remains unclear. The CDR3 is 14 amino acids. Looked up from germline, CDR1 is MGHRA and CDR2 is YSYEKL. The ends were cut back, 4 bases at V and 5 bases at J, with 14 bases in the middle. The CDR3 loop is CASSLRMVGTEAFF. CDR3 nucleotides: TGCGCCAGCAGCCTCCGAATGGTAGGAACTGAAGCTTTCTTT.

This clonotype was detected a few times. The genes are TRBV5-5 and TRBJ2-6; D gene unclear. The V gene lost 6 bases and the J gene lost 1 base, with 11 bases spanning the gap. Germline lookup yields CDR1 SGHKS and CDR2 YYEKEE (reference sequence). The CDR3 covers 15 residues. CDR3 region: CASILGPSGANVLTF. The CDR3 nucleotides read TGTGCCAGCATCCTAGGGCCATCTGGGGCCAACGTCCTGACTTTC.

This clonotype was seen a few times. CDR3 DNA sequence: TGTGCCTCCAAGGAGCAGGGGAATCCTGGAAACACCATATATTTT. Its protein product is CASKEQGNPGNTIYF. The chain recombines TRBV6-1 with TRBJ1-3; TRBD1 might be the D (6 bases). Trimming shortened V by 11 bases and J by 2 bases, and 19 bases separated the two germline ends. The CDR3 loop spans 15 amino acids. Germline CDR1 reads MNHNS; CDR2 reads SASEGT.

There are many counts of this clonotype. The rearrangement joins TRBV11-3 to TRBJ2-5; D is perhaps TRBD1 (7 bases). Germline CDR1 is SGHNT and CDR2 is YENEEA. The CDR3 is 14 residues long. V lost 4 bases, J lost 5 bases, and 14 bases lay in between. DNA of the CDR3: TGTGCCAGCAGCTCCGACAGGGAGGACGAGACCCAGTACTTC. Its translation: CASSSDREDETQYF.

This chain connects TRBV2 to TRBJ1-6; no firm D call. This CDR3 contains 15 residues. V was trimmed by 2 bases and J by 6 bases, leaving 11 bases between them. Germline V CDR1 and CDR2: SNHLY, FYNNEI. DNA of the CDR3: TGTGCCAGCAGTGAAAGGGCCGGAGGTAATTCACCCCTCCACTTT. Its protein is CASSERAGGNSPLHF.

This clonotype was detected only a few times. This chain connects TRBV5-1 to TRBJ1-3, with D unclear. Germline lookup yields CDR1 SGHRS and CDR2 YFSETQ. The CDR3 spans 15 residues. The V gene lost 0 bases and the J gene lost 2 bases, with 9 bases spanning the gap. CDR3 nucleotides: TGCGCCAGCAGCTTGGACGGTACGACTGGAAACACCATATATTTT. This encodes CASSLDGTTGNTIYF.

This clonotype was observed many times. This sequence joins TRBV11-2 and TRBJ2-7; D is unresolved. The length of the CDR3 is 11 residues. From germline, CDR1 is SGHAT and CDR2 FQNNGV. V lost 3 bases and J 4 bases, leaving 4 bases between the germline ends. The CDR3 coding sequence is TGTGCCAGCAGCTTGTTATACGAGCAGTACTTC. As protein: CASSLLYEQYF.

V is TRBV20-1 and J is TRBJ2-1, with TRBD1 identical over 7 bases. Germline trimming cut 6 bases from V and 6 bases from J; bases unmatched to any gene: 8. The CDR3 length is 13 residues. The V gene's germline CDR1 is DFQATT and CDR2 SNEGSKA (reference sequence). CDR3 loop: CSAPPAGGNEQFF. The CDR3 coding sequence is TGCAGTGCCCCCCCGGCAGGGGGCAATGAGCAGTTCTTC.

This chain links TRBV10-3 with TRBJ1-1, with D possibly matching TRBD1 (5 bases). CDR1 is ENHRY and CDR2 is SYGVKD in the germline V gene. Trimming took off 6 bases at V and 1 base at J, with 15 bases between the two ends. The CDR3 runs to 15 residues. CDR3 sequence (DNA): TGTGCCATCAGGGATTGGGACCGAAAGAACACTGAAGCTTTCTTT. As protein: CAIRDWDRKNTEAFF.

This clonotype was counted between two and nine times. The V gene is TRBV19, the J gene TRBJ2-7, with D possibly being TRBD1 (6 bases). Trimming shortened V by 3 bases and J by 5 bases, and 11 bases separated the two germline ends. Looked up from germline, CDR1 is LNHDA and CDR2 is SQIVND (reference sequence). There are 13 residues in the CDR3. This CDR3 reads CASSIWGLDEQYF. CDR3 nucleotide sequence: TGTGCCAGTAGTATTTGGGGGCTAGACGAGCAGTACTTC.

The rearrangement links TRBV7-3 to TRBJ2-1, with 10 bases aligning to TRBD1. CDR3 length: 15 amino acids. Trimming took 4 bases from V and 3 from J; bases not matched to a gene: 3. CDR1 and CDR2 from the germline V gene are SGHTA and FQGTGA. CDR3 sequence: CASSSRTGGYNEQFF. DNA of the CDR3: TGTGCCAGCAGCTCCAGGACAGGGGGCTACAATGAGCAGTTCTTC.

This clonotype has only a few counts. The genes are TRBV7-9 and TRBJ2-7, with 10 nucleotides matching TRBD1. The CDR3 length is 13 residues. CDR1 and CDR2 (germline): SEHNR, FQNEAQ (reference sequence). V dropped 9 bases and J dropped 3; count of bases not matched to a gene: 5. Here the CDR3 reads CASGTGALYEQYF. The DNA for the CDR3 is TGTGCCAGTGGGACAGGGGCCCTCTACGAGCAGTACTTC.

This chain connects TRBV6-2 or TRBV6-3 to TRBJ2-2; D might be TRBD1 (5 bases). V was trimmed by 6 bases and J by 6 bases, leaving 14 bases between them. The CDR3 sequence is 14 residues long. Germline V gives CDR1 MNHEY, CDR2 SVGEGT. The CDR3 reads CASRFTSRAGELFF. Here the CDR3 DNA reads TGTGCCAGCAGATTTACGTCCAGGGCCGGGGAGCTGTTTTTT.

Only one count was recorded for this clonotype. The chain has TRBV18 and TRBJ1-1; no clear D. Between the trimmed V and J ends, which lost 3 bases and 1 base, there was a span of 6 bases. The CDR3 is 13 amino acids. Germline loops: CDR1 KGHSH, CDR2 LQKENI. This chain's CDR3 is CASSPGGNTEAFF. CDR3 in DNA: TGTGCCAGCTCACCTGGAGGGAACACTGAAGCTTTCTTT.

This clonotype was seen ten or more times. This chain connects TRBV6-5 to TRBJ1-1, with D maybe TRBD1 (5 bases). This CDR3 is 16 amino acids long. V shed 1 base and J shed 0 bases, with 12 bases lying between them. Per germline, CDR1 MNHEY and CDR2 SVGAGI. CDR3 nucleotides: TGTGCCAGCAGTTACTTCAACAGGAGACTGAACACTGAAGCTTTCTTT. Translating it yields CASSYFNRRLNTEAFF.

This clonotype came up a few times. The chain links TRBV6-2 or TRBV6-3 to TRBJ2-2; D remains ambiguous. The V end lost 6 bases, the J end lost 1 base, and 12 bases lay between the germline ends. The V gene's germline CDR1 is MNHEY and CDR2 SVGEGT. This CDR3 region has 15 residues. Here the CDR3 DNA reads TGTGCCAGCAGCCTGACTGTCTTGAACACCGGGGAGCTGTTTTTT. Its protein product is CASSLTVLNTGELFF.

This clonotype appeared a few times. The J gene is TRBJ2-7, the V gene TRBV7-9, with D tentatively TRBD1 or TRBD2 (6 bases each). The CDR3 has 15 amino acids. Germline-derived CDR1 and CDR2 are SEHNR and FQNEAQ (reference sequence). Trimming removed 3 bases at V and 1 base at J, with 13 bases between. In nucleotides, the CDR3 is TGTGCCAGCAGCTTTCGGGGGACACCATCCTACGAGCAGTACTTC. Its protein product is CASSFRGTPSYEQYF.

This clonotype was observed a few times. The gene calls are TRBV12-3 or TRBV12-4 and TRBJ2-7; D not certain. The V end was cut by 5 bases, the J end by 2 bases, with 7 bases between. The CDR3 spans 12 residues. The CDR3: CASSPPAYEQYF. The DNA of the CDR3 is TGTGCCAGCAGTCCCCCCGCCTACGAGCAGTACTTC.

A few counts support this clonotype. J is TRBJ2-1 and V is TRBV27; 8 nucleotides agree with TRBD2. Germline CDR1 and CDR2: MNHEY and SMNVEV (reference sequence). CDR3 size: 15 residues. Germline trimming cut 3 bases from V and 7 bases from J; bases unmatched to any gene: 8. In DNA form, the CDR3 reads TGTGCCAGCAGTTTCTGGACTAGCTTCGGGAATGAGCAGTTCTTC. It specifies CASSFWTSFGNEQFF.

The rearrangement links TRBV18 to TRBJ2-5; D may be TRBD1 (6 bases). The ends were cut back, 4 bases at V and 2 bases at J, with 17 bases in the middle. Per germline, CDR1 KGHSH and CDR2 LQKENI. The CDR3 spans 16 residues. CDR3 protein: CASSQQGTGQQETQYF. CDR3 DNA: TGTGCCAGCTCACAACAAGGGACGGGACAACAAGAGACCCAGTACTTC.

The chain couples TRBV5-4 to TRBJ2-3; tentative D call: TRBD2 (6 bases). The CDR3 consists of 17 residues. The V and J ends lost 4 bases and 0 bases respectively, with 18 bases between them. The germline CDR1 and CDR2 sequences are SGHNT and YYREEE (reference sequence). CDR3 coding DNA: TGTGCCAGCAGCAGAAACCGGGGGTTTGATAGCACAGATACGCAGTATTTT. It encodes CASSRNRGFDSTDTQYF.